The rows below give T cell receptor beta chains drawn from one sample of a study of CD8+CD57+ T cells in acquired aplastic anemia. Via MiXCR, TCRdb re-called the reads, giving one row per CDR3 protein. The sample records 200,000 to 250,000 distinct CDR3 sequences, over 55% being singletons. Sequencing was done on a sample of sorted CD4+, CD8+, or CD8+CD57+ T cells (not recorded which) from PBMCs. All receptors derive from a human donor with aplastic anemia. The CDR3 runs from the conserved cysteine through the conserved F or W. D genes are given only for firm matches. Some rows mark clone size as missing; the rest say once, few, many or name a class of expanded clone.

cdr3_aa cdr3_nt d_call j_call v_call clone_size
CASRGKNEQFF TGTGCCAGCCGGGGGAAGAATGAGCAGTTCTTC NA TRBJ2-1 TRBV6-5 many
CSAGQGDEQYF TGCAGTGCTGGACAGGGAGACGAGCAGTACTTC TRBD1 TRBJ2-7 TRBV20-1 NA
CASSFGGSSYNEQFF TGTGCCAGCAGCTTTGGGGGGAGCTCCTACAATGAGCAGTTCTTC NA TRBJ2-1 TRBV7-2 few
CASSFGQVNTGELFF TGCGCCAGCAGCTTCGGACAGGTGAACACCGGGGAGCTGTTTTTT TRBD1 TRBJ2-2 TRBV5-1 once
CATPGLAPDTQYF TGTGCCACGCCGGGACTAGCACCAGATACGCAGTATTTT TRBD2 TRBJ2-3 TRBV2 NA
CASSRTGLAEETQYF TGCGCCAGCAGCAGGACGGGACTAGCGGAAGAGACCCAGTACTTC TRBD2 TRBJ2-5 TRBV5-1 NA
CASSSRRMRTSGRDAPDTQYF TGTGCCAGCAGCAGTAGGCGGATGCGGACTAGCGGGAGGGACGCCCCAGATACGCAGTATTTT TRBD2 TRBJ2-3 TRBV7-8 NA
CASSSHREANEKLFF TGTGCCAGCAGTTCCCACAGGGAAGCTAATGAAAAACTGTTTTTT NA TRBJ1-4 TRBV12-3/TRBV12-4 NA
CASRDGYYGYTF TGTGCCAGCAGGGACGGATACTATGGCTACACCTTC NA TRBJ1-2 TRBV6-1 NA
CAGSSIRDSMNTEAFF TGTGCCGGTAGTAGTATTCGGGACAGTATGAACACTGAAGCTTTCTTT TRBD1 TRBJ1-1 TRBV19 NA
CASSRDAQREQYF TGTGCCAGCAGTAGGGACGCCCAACGGGAGCAGTACTTC NA TRBJ2-7 TRBV7-2 once
CASSVRWSDTQYF TGTGCCAGCAGCGTGCGATGGTCAGATACGCAGTATTTT NA TRBJ2-3 TRBV9 NA
CGSRGAGNDGELFF TGTGGTTCCAGGGGAGCGGGGAACGATGGGGAGCTGTTTTTT NA TRBJ2-2 TRBV10-3 NA
CSALTSGAYNEQFF TGCAGTGCTTTGACTAGCGGAGCCTACAATGAGCAGTTCTTC TRBD2 TRBJ2-1 TRBV20-1 NA
CSARVAGGYNEQFF TGCAGTGCTAGAGTAGCGGGAGGGTACAATGAGCAGTTCTTC TRBD2 TRBJ2-1 TRBV20-1 NA
CASSLSRHGVMVAFF TGTGCCAGCAGTTTATCACGCCATGGGGTAATGGTGGCTTTCTTT NA TRBJ1-1 TRBV28 few
CASTRRKNTGELFF TGTGCCAGCACTAGACGGAAAAACACCGGGGAGCTGTTTTTT NA TRBJ2-2 TRBV7-6 NA
CASSLRGGNNQPQHF TGTGCCAGCAGCTTGAGAGGGGGCAACAATCAGCCCCAGCATTTT TRBD1 TRBJ1-5 TRBV7-9 NA
CASSGHREESGEKLFF TGTGCCAGCAGTGGGCACAGGGAAGAATCAGGTGAAAAACTGTTTTTT NA TRBJ1-4 TRBV2 NA
CASAGLDYGYTF TGTGCCAGTGCCGGGCTGGACTATGGCTACACCTTC NA TRBJ1-2 TRBV19 NA
CASSLTGGGTGELFF TGTGCCAGCAGCTTAACTGGGGGGGGGACCGGGGAGCTGTTTTTT TRBD2 TRBJ2-2 TRBV7-3 NA
CSARDRLAGEQETQYF TGCAGTGCTAGAGATAGGTTAGCGGGGGAACAAGAGACCCAGTACTTC TRBD2 TRBJ2-5 TRBV20-1 many
CASSVGLGYYNEQFF TGTGCCAGTAGCGTAGGGTTAGGCTATTACAATGAGCAGTTCTTC NA TRBJ2-1 TRBV19 many
CAIRTGGSTGELFF TGTGCCATCAGGACAGGGGGGAGCACCGGGGAGCTGTTTTTT TRBD1 TRBJ2-2 TRBV10-3 few
CASSPWTDLSGNTIYF TGTGCCAGCAGTCCATGGACAGACCTCTCTGGAAACACCATATATTTT NA TRBJ1-3 TRBV2 NA
CASSSRTGNFGYTF TGTGCCAGCAGCTCCCGGACAGGAAACTTTGGCTACACCTTC TRBD1 TRBJ1-2 TRBV7-9 NA
CATYGRDSAYGYTF TGTGCCACGTACGGACGCGACTCCGCCTATGGCTACACCTTC NA TRBJ1-2 TRBV10-3 NA
CASSLNRDYYGYTF TGTGCCAGCAGCTTAAACAGGGATTACTATGGCTACACCTTC NA TRBJ1-2 TRBV11-2 NA
CASSSIHSTANYGYTF TGCGCCAGCAGCTCCATACACTCTACAGCTAACTATGGCTACACCTTC NA TRBJ1-2 TRBV5-1 NA
CASSLTDSYEQYF TGTGCCAGCAGCTTGACAGACTCCTACGAGCAGTACTTC NA TRBJ2-7 TRBV7-2 NA
CSLQGGDSTDTQYF TGCAGTCTACAAGGCGGGGACTCCACAGATACGCAGTATTTT NA TRBJ2-3 TRBV20-1 NA
CASSAYRGGNIQYF TGCGCCAGCAGTGCCTACAGGGGCGGAAACATTCAGTACTTC TRBD1 TRBJ2-4 TRBV10-2 NA
CDSSEGHRTDTQYF TGTGACAGCAGTGAGGGGCACAGGACAGATACGCAGTATTTT NA TRBJ2-3 TRBV25-1 once
CASSPDGPGYEQYF TGTGCCAGCAGCCCTGACGGACCCGGCTACGAGCAGTACTTC NA TRBJ2-7 TRBV7-8 NA
CASSFQGGTGELFF TGTGCCAGCAGCTTCCAGGGAGGGACCGGGGAGCTGTTTTTT TRBD2 TRBJ2-2 TRBV7-3 NA
CAISRDRSSYNEQFF TGCGCCATCAGCAGGGACCGTTCCTCCTACAATGAGCAGTTCTTC NA TRBJ2-1 TRBV5-1 NA
CASSARTSGRGYEQYF TGTGCCAGCAGCGCGCGGACTAGCGGGAGGGGATACGAGCAGTACTTC TRBD2 TRBJ2-7 TRBV7-2 NA
CASSTPISYEQYF TGTGCCAGCAGTACACCAATCTCCTACGAGCAGTACTTC NA TRBJ2-7 TRBV12-3/TRBV12-4 NA
CSARGQDRVHEQYF TGCAGTGCTAGGGGGCAGGACAGGGTCCACGAGCAGTACTTC TRBD1 TRBJ2-7 TRBV20-1 NA
CATSSSRSGQLRNEQFF TGTGCCACCAGCAGCTCCAGGTCGGGACAGTTGAGGAATGAGCAGTTCTTC TRBD1 TRBJ2-1 TRBV15 NA
CATGEGYNSPLHF TGTGCCACCGGCGAAGGGTATAATTCACCCCTCCACTTT NA TRBJ1-6 TRBV15 once
CSARVASGGETQYF TGCAGTGCTAGAGTAGCTAGCGGGGGAGAGACCCAGTACTTC TRBD2 TRBJ2-5 TRBV20-1 NA
CASGQGYEQYF TGTGCCAGCGGACAGGGTTACGAGCAGTACTTC TRBD1 TRBJ2-7 TRBV25-1 few